Included here is one TCR beta chain sequence, with context. Its antigen target is currently unknown. Qualities for individual bases were not recorded, and no much larger clone is one base off. The sample is drawn from a study of blood T cell repertoires in COVID-19 (dated by TCRdb to 2018 to 2021). Regarding the complete study: The collaborator samples originated in the United States, Italy and Spain and spanned the acute and convalescent phases of COVID-19. Samples were obtained from the ongoing ImmuneRACE study (first 160 participants) and from over a thousand subjects provided by 6 global collaborators. The repertoires were released in a freely available public database intended as a resource for research on the immune response to SARS-CoV-2. HLA class I and class II types, where available, came from metadata supplied by the sample provider rather than from assay-based typing. The material from the prospective study consisted of cDNA or gDNA derived from T cells, B-cell-depleted T cells, or PBMCs. The sample metadata nearly always contained a de-identified subject ID, COVID-19 status, age in years and sex. Subjects who had been exposed to COVID-19, were actively infected with it, or had recovered from it provided the deeply sampled blood TCRbeta repertoires that made up the dataset. Study-level results and caveats: How much clinical and demographic metadata was included differed by source and by participant, and the metadata was provided uncurated.

The germline V end is reduced by 7 bases and the J end by 7 bases; junction bases left unmatched: 14. In the germline V gene, CDR1 corresponds to MNHEY and CDR2 to SVGAGI. The CDR3 spans 15 residues, from the cysteine through the phenylalanine. The retained sequence is limited to the CDR3, 45 bases, with the frame set at the first base. One collaborating source in Seattle enrolled patients while the patients were actively infected and followed the patients over time throughout the course of disease. Each collaborating institution followed its own protocols to collect whole blood in K2EDTA tubes. For TCRbeta analysis, collaborator samples were shipped as frozen whole blood, as isolated PBMCs, or as DNA extracted from either sample type. TCRbeta CDR3 regions were amplified from genomic DNA by means of the immunoSEQ Assay, a bias-controlled multiplex PCR. On the study's bioinformatics: Nucleated cell counts per sample were estimated from amplification of reference gene primers within the assay. Sequence reads were collapsed and filtered to measure the absolute abundance of every unique TCRbeta CDR3 rearrangement. For each sample, productive Simpson clonality was calculated by taking the square root of Simpson's diversity index across productive rearrangements. The source is immuneACCESS, and TCRdb retained only in-frame sequences with V and J called. Part of the clones is not carried over; for the studies checked, unresolved V genes explain less than half of this, and the remainder is unexplained. The D gene and trimming were derived from the DNA, and the V and J assignments and clone size from that table. For this sample there are about 150,000 clones; 75% to 90% appear just once. The ten most abundant clones make up over 10% of the sample.

Recombination joined TRBV6-5 with TRBJ1-2; TRBD1 agrees with 8 junctional bases. Sequencing was carried out using peripheral blood. The clonotype comes from a man between 18 and 29 years old with COVID-19, enrolled during active disease. The CDR3 region reads CASTGSSSGGGGYTF. The DNA is as follows: TGTGCCAGCACTGGGTCTTCCTCAGGGGGCGGTGGCTACACCTTC.